Presented here are 4 T cell receptor beta chains from one specimen sequenced in a study of CD8 T cells in Susac syndrome. Random-hexamer reverse transcription was applied to roughly 0.5 to 1 ug RNA. TCRdb recomputed calls from the immunoSEQ multiplex PCR reads with MiXCR, one row per CDR3 protein. The table shows nearly 200,000 distinct CDR3 sequences, with 90% to 95% occurring only once. Sequencing was done on a sample of CD4+ T cells from PBMCs. The receptors were sampled from a human donor with multiple sclerosis.

The chain joins TRBV9 to TRBJ2-1; perhaps TRBD2 as D (5 bases). V dropped 2 bases and J dropped 7 bases, with 10 bases sitting between them. Germline CDR1 and CDR2: SGDLS and YYNGEE. The CDR3 has 13 residues. The DNA of the CDR3 is TGTGCCAGCAGCGTGGGAGCTGATAATGAGCAGTTCTTC. Its translation is CASSVGADNEQFF.

This rearrangement joins TRBV5-6 to TRBJ2-7; no firm D call. The V gene's germline CDR1 is SGHDT and CDR2 YYEEEE. V shed 2 bases and J shed 4 bases, with 10 bases lying between them. The CDR3 spans 13 residues. The CDR3 reads CASSFRVGYEQYF. In nucleotides, the CDR3 is TGTGCCAGCAGCTTCAGAGTAGGGTACGAGCAGTACTTC.

This clonotype has only one observation. The chain has TRBV24-1 and TRBJ1-2; D may be TRBD1 (6 bases). Germline values: CDR1 KGHDR, CDR2 SFDVKD. V was cut by 4 bases and J by 4 bases, with 12 bases left in between. The CDR3 runs 14 residues. The CDR3 nucleotides are TGTGCCACCAGTGACTACAGGGAGAGCTATGGCTACACCTTC. This codes for CATSDYRESYGYTF.

This chain connects TRBV4-2 to TRBJ2-1, with 15 bases lining up with TRBD2. Germline trimming cut 1 base from V and 7 bases from J; bases unmatched to any gene: 5. The germline CDR1 and CDR2 sequences are LGHNA and YNFKEQ. This CDR3 is built from 17 residues. CDR3 sequence reads: CASSQVWGTSGRNEQFF. DNA for the CDR3: TGTGCCAGCAGCCAAGTATGGGGGACTAGCGGGAGGAATGAGCAGTTCTTC.